A selection of T cell receptor beta chains follows, all from one sample in a study of cytomegalovirus exposure and HLA in healthy donors. Data came from immunoSEQ multiplex PCR; TCRdb stores just in-frame clones and leaves some out. The sample includes some 120,000 clones, approximately 8.8% of them seen just once. Material: PBMCs. These receptors were collected from a man aged 35 to 55 in good health and CMV-seronegative. Each CDR3 is given with its conserved first and last residue. A D gene is named only where the DNA matches it firmly. Not all rows give a size; the values are once, few, many and, for expanded clones, a class.

J gene	clone size	D gene	V gene	CDR3 protein	CDR3 DNA
TRBJ2-3	.	TRBD2	TRBV11-2	CASSLRLASTDTQYF	TGTGCCAGCAGCTTGAGACTAGCCAGCACAGATACGCAGTATTTT
TRBJ2-5	.	.	TRBV1	CTSSQDARGGGPETQYF	TGCACCAGCAGCCAAGACGCACGAGGGGGGGGGCCGGAGACCCAGTACTTC
TRBJ2-1	.	TRBD2	TRBV5-1	CASSLVSGGDEQFF	TGCGCCAGCAGCTTGGTATCGGGGGGGGATGAGCAGTTCTTC
TRBJ1-2	.	.	TRBV19	CASSETGTSNYGYTF	TGTGCCAGTAGCGAAACCGGGACTTCTAACTATGGCTACACCTTC
TRBJ2-2	.	.	TRBV2	CASSENSLMNTGELFF	TGTGCCAGCAGTGAAAACTCATTAATGAACACCGGGGAGCTGTTTTTT
TRBJ2-1	few	.	TRBV29-1	CSAPGANEQFF	TGCAGCGCCCCAGGGGCCAATGAGCAGTTCTTC
TRBJ2-3	few	TRBD1	TRBV5-5	CASSLAGTGGTDTQYF	TGTGCCAGCAGCTTGGCTGGGACAGGGGGCACAGATACGCAGTATTTT
TRBJ2-7	.	.	TRBV6-1	CASSERGYSSYEQYF	TGTGCCAGCAGTGAAAGGGGTTATTCCTCCTACGAGCAGTACTTC
TRBJ2-2	.	.	TRBV4-1	CASSRFGGAESGELFF	TGCGCCAGCAGCCGTTTTGGGGGGGCCGAGTCCGGGGAGCTGTTTTTT
TRBJ2-7	.	.	TRBV11-2	CASSLGWPSPSHEQHF	TGTGCCAGCAGCTTAGGTTGGCCTAGCCCATCCCACGAGCAGCACTTC
TRBJ1-1	.	.	TRBV11-2	CASSRPTGRNTEAFF	TGTGCCAGCAGCCGTCCTACAGGGAGGAACACTGAAGCTTTCTTT
TRBJ1-2	.	.	TRBV12-5	CASGLLGYTF	TGTGCTAGTGGTTTGCTGGGCTACACCTTC
TRBJ1-1	few	.	TRBV19	CASSIVSGGEAFF	TGTGCCAGTAGTATAGTGAGTGGTGGTGAAGCTTTCTTT
TRBJ2-7	.	.	TRBV2	CASSEAPDRHPYEQYF	TGTGCCAGCAGTGAAGCACCCGACAGGCACCCCTACGAGCAGTACTTC
TRBJ1-1	.	.	TRBV4-2	CASSQVPRLNTEAFF	TGTGCCAGCAGCCAAGTCCCCAGGTTGAACACTGAAGCTTTCTTT